This TCR beta chain was recorded in a study of beta chain features in type 1 diabetes. For the study at large: Age and gender were similar between patients and healthy donors, as were cell yields. Study-wide findings and caveats: Moderate yet significant TCRB CDR3 shortening was seen in Type 1 diabetes patients in all four CD4+ subsets.

The germline V and J ends were trimmed by 7 bases and 7 bases, with 14 bases remaining between them. This CDR3 has 11 amino acids. CDR1 is GTSNPN and CDR2 is SVGIG in the germline V gene (reference sequence). As for this clone: The antigen is undetermined.

Reverse transcribing all isolated RNA meant expressed TCRB transcripts were sequenced. Using immunoSEQ multiplex PCR, the repertoire was profiled, and TCRdb retains in-frame clones only, with some absent. Among roughly 290,000 clones, roughly 15% were seen once, and the ten largest hold 0.015% to 0.017%. Sequenced: naive CD4+ T cells from blood. The V call is TRBV30, the J call TRBJ2-7; D may be TRBD2 (6 bases). The source is a man aged 18 to 30 with type 1 diabetes. The CDR3 region is CALEGSWEQYF. The CDR3 bases are TGTGCCTTGGAGGGGTCTTGGGAGCAGTACTTC.